This T cell receptor (beta chain) was identified during a study of shared clonotypes between healthy human individuals. Study-level information: Samples came from a couple of female and three male donors aged 18 to 49.

Profiling relied on immunoSEQ multiplex PCR, and the TCRdb table lists in-frame clones only, not all of them. The sample lists 850,000 to 1,200,000 clones; roughly 75% were seen once. Germline CDR1 and CDR2: MNHNY and SVGAGI (reference sequence). Trimming took off 6 bases at V and 4 bases at J, with 9 bases between the two ends. The CDR3 has 12 residues. All of the donors resided in Nashville, Tennessee, and each was a Caucasian adult. The material sequenced was memory CD4+ T cells sorted from blood. Subset in this sample: CD45RA-negative fraction. The J gene is TRBJ2-5, the V gene TRBV6-6, with D perhaps matching TRBD2 (6 bases). The sequence came from a man aged 18 to 30 in good health. CDR3 region: CASSGSGETQYF. Written as DNA, the CDR3 is TGTGCCAGCAGCGGGAGCGGAGAGACCCAGTACTTC.